This T cell receptor beta chain was captured in a study of blood T cell repertoires in COVID-19. Study overall: T cells, B-cell-depleted T cells, or PBMCs supplied cDNA or gDNA.

In this sample, this clone turned up a few times. In the original workflow: Reference gene primer amplification gave nucleated cell count estimates. The assay was immunoSEQ multiplex PCR, and TCRdb's table has in-frame clones only and misses some. V and J calls and clone size come straight from that table; D and trimming were deduced from the DNA. The sample gives 400,000 to 450,000 clones, approximately 89% of which show up once; roughly 12% is in the top ten. The sequencing sample was made of peripheral blood. The clonotype comes from a woman aged 45-65 years with COVID-19, enrolled during active disease.

CDR3 residues: CATSDPGQAYEQYF. Here the CDR3 DNA reads TGTGCCACCAGTGATCCTGGACAGGCATACGAGCAGTACTTC. The V and J genes are TRBV24-1 and TRBJ2-7, with TRBD1 matching over 7 bases. The CDR3 covers 14 residues. From germline, CDR1 is KGHDR and CDR2 SFDVKD. V was pared by 3 bases and J by 4 bases, with 5 bases of the junction left unmatched.